This T cell receptor beta chain was observed in a study of early T cells in non-severe SARS-CoV-2 infection. Study-wide context: Chains were unpaired, as sequencing was done on bulk RNA from unsorted whole blood.

In TCRdb, the 5' RACE reads were re-called with MiXCR into one record per CDR3 protein. The sample includes about 48,000 distinct CDR3 sequences, over 7.5% of them seen just once. Trimming cost V 7 bases and J 4 bases, with 11 bases left between them. This CDR3 is 13 amino acids long. Germline loops: CDR1 SQVTM, CDR2 ANQGSEA. This clonotype was detected a few times. The sequence came from an adult who was a healthcare worker with PCR-confirmed SARS-CoV-2 infection or an uninfected control (not recorded which). Sequenced sample: whole blood. The chain couples TRBV29-1 to TRBJ2-6; TRBD2 is a possible D gene (5 bases). The CDR3 loop reads CSAEGSGANVLTF. CDR3 nucleotides: TGCAGCGCTGAGGGATCCGGGGCCAACGTCCTGACTTTC.